The TCR beta chain described here comes from a study of blood T cell repertoires in COVID-19. Turning to the study itself: Samples came from the United States, Italy and Spain, spanning acute and convalescent COVID-19. The analysed material was cDNA or gDNA that came from T cells, B-cell-depleted T cells, or PBMCs.

The junction had 7 bases not matched to a gene; V was cut back by 4 bases and J by 3 bases. Germline-derived CDR1 and CDR2 are SGDLS and YYNGEE. There are 16 residues in the CDR3. How the authors handled the data: By means of reference gene primer amplification, nucleated cell counts were estimated. The assay was immunoSEQ multiplex PCR, and TCRdb's table has in-frame clones only and misses some. The DNA gave D and trimming, while V, J and clone size come from that table. The table shows 61,000 or so clones, with 88% occurring only once. Input material: peripheral blood. The V gene is TRBV9, the J gene TRBJ2-7; the match to TRBD2 covers 13 bases. This sequence was found in a woman aged 50 to 60 with active or convalescent COVID-19. CDR3: CASSPGGTSGNYEQYF. The CDR3 DNA is TGTGCCAGCAGCCCCGGGGGGACTAGCGGGAACTACGAGCAGTACTTC.